Below, one TCR beta chain is given with its context. Its cognate antigen is unknown. The data derive from a study of cytomegalovirus exposure and HLA in healthy donors. Study background: The study placed approximately 78% of its 398 genotyped donors in the Caucasian-associated ancestry cluster. Regarding the study as a whole: For TCR beta chains, V- and J-gene trimming was later linked to a missense DCLRE1C variant. It emerged from a later analysis that several of the most significant clusters appeared to be linked to common viral pathogens. Apart from CMV serostatus, no immune exposure information was available.

The CDR3 consists of 12 residues. Trimming left V 6 bases short and J 4 bases short, with 9 bases between. Germline V gene sequence: CDR1 MGHDK, CDR2 SYGVNS. Amplification used 60 Vbeta primers and 13 Jbeta primers. The method was immunoSEQ multiplex PCR; TCRdb's version includes in-frame clones alone and lacks a portion of them. The repertoire holds around 190,000 clones, with about 78% as singletons. This TCR was recovered from a man between 40 and 49 years old in good health and CMV-seronegative. The chain combines TRBV25-1 with TRBJ1-2, with a weak D call TRBD1 (6 bases). The sample consisted of PBMCs. CDR3 sequence reads: CASSRDTYGYTF. As DNA, the CDR3 is TGTGCCAGCAGCCGGGACACCTATGGCTACACCTTC.